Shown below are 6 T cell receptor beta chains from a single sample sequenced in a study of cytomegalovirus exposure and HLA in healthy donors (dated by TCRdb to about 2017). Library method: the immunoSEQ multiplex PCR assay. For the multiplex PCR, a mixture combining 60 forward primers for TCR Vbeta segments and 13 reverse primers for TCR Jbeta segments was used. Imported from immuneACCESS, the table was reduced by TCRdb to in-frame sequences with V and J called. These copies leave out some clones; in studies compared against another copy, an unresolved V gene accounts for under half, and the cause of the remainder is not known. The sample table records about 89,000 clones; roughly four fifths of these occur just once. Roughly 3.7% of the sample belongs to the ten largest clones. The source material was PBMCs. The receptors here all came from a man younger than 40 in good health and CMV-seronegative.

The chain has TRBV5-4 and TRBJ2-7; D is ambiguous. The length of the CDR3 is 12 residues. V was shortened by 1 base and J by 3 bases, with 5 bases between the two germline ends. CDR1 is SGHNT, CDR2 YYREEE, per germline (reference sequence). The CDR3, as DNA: TGTGCCAGCAGCTTGAGAGACTACGAGCAGTACTTC. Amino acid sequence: CASSLRDYEQYF.

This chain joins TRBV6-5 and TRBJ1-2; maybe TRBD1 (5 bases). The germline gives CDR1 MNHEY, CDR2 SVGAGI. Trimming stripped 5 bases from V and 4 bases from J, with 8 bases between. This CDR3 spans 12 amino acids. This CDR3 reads CASSQQGYGYTF. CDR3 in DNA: TGTGCCAGCAGTCAGCAGGGCTATGGCTACACCTTC.

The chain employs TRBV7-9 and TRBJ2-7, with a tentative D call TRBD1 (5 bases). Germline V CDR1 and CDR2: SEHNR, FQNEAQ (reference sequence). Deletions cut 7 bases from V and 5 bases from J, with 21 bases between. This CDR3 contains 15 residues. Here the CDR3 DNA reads TGTGCCAGCACCTCAACGTTGGCAGGGATCCACGAGCAGTACTTC. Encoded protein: CASTSTLAGIHEQYF.

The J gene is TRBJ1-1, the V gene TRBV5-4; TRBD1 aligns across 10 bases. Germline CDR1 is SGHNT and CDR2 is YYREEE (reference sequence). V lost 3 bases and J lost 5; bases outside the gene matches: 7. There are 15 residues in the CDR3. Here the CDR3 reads CASSSRDRGLTEAFF. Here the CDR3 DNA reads TGTGCCAGCAGCTCCCGGGACAGGGGATTGACTGAAGCTTTCTTT.

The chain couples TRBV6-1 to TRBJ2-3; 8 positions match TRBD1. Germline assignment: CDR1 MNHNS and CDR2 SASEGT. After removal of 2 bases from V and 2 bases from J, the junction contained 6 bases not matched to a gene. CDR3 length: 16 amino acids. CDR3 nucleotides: TGTGCCAGCAGTGAACCGGGACAGGAGTACACAGATACGCAGTATTTT. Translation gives CASSEPGQEYTDTQYF.

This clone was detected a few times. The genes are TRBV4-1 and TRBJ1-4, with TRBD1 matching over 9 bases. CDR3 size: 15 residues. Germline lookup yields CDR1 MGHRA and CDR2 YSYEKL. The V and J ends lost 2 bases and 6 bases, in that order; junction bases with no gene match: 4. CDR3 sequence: CASSQTTGGDEKLFF. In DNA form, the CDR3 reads TGCGCCAGCAGCCAAACGACAGGGGGGGATGAAAAACTGTTTTTT.